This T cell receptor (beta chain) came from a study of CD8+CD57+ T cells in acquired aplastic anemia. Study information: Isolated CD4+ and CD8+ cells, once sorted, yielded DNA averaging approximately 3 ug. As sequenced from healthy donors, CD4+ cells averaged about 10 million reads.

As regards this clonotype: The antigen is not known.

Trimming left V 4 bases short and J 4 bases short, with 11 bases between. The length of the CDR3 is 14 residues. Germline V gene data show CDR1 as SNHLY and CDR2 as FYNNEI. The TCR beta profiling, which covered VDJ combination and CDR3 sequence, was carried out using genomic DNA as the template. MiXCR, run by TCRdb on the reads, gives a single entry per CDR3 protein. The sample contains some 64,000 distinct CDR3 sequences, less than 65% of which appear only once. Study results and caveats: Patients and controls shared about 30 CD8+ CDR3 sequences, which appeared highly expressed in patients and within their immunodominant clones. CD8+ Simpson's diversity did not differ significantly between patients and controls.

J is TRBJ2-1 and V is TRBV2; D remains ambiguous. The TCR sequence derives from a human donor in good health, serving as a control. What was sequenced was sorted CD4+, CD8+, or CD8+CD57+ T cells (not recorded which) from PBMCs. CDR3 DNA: TGTGCCAGCAGTGGGCCCCTTACTTACAATGAGCAGTTCTTC. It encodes CASSGPLTYNEQFF.